The source of this T cell receptor beta chain is a study of CD8 T cells in ankylosing spondylitis. Overall study findings and caveats: Disease-associated clones were reportedly significantly overrepresented in matched ankylosing spondylitis synovial fluid.

The germline V and J ends were trimmed by 3 bases and 3 bases, with 8 bases remaining between them. This CDR3 is 12 amino acids long. Germline lookup yields CDR1 SQVTM and CDR2 ANQGSEA. This clonotype was seen many times. Its cognate antigen is unknown. TCRdb used MiXCR to reprocess the 5' RACE reads, holding one entry per CDR3 protein. Of some 200,000 distinct CDR3 sequences in the sample, roughly 18% were seen once. The clonotype was recovered from a male donor under 30 with ankylosing spondylitis or in good health (not recorded which). The sequencing sample was made of blood, either unsorted or a sorted T cell fraction (not recorded which). V usage is TRBV29-1 and J usage is TRBJ2-5; D is unclear. The DNA of the CDR3 is TGCAGCGTTGACAGGACGGAAGAGACCCAGTACTTC. It codes for CSVDRTEETQYF.